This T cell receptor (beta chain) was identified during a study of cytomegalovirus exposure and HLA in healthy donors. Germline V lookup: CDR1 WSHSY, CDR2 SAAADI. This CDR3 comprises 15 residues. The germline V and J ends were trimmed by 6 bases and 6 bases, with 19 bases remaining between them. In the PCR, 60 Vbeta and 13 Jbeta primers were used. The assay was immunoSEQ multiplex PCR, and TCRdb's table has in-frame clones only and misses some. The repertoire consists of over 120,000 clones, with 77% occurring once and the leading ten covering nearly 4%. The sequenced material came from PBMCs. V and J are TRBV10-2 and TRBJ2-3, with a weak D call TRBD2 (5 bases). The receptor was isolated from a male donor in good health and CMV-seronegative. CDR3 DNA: TGCGCCAGCAGCGAGAGGTCGGGGTACATGGATACGCAGTATTTT. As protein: CASSERSGYMDTQYF.